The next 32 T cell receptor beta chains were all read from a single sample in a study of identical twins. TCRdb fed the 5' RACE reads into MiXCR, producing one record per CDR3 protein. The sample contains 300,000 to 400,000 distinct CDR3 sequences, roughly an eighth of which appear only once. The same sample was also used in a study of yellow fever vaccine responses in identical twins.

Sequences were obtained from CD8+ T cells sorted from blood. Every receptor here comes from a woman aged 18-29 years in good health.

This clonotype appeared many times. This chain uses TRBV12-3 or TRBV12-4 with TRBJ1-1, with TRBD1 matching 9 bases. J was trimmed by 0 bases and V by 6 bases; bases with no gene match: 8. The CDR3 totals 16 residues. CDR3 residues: CASRPWDRDMNTEAFF. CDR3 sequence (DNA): TGTGCCAGCAGACCCTGGGACAGGGACATGAACACTGAAGCTTTCTTT.

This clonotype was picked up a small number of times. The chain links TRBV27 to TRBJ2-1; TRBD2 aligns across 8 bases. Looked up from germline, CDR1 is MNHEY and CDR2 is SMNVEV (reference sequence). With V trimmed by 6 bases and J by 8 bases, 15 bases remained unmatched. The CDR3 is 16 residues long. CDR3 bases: TGTGCCAGCAGCCCCTCTAGCGGGTCCCTACTATATGAGCAGTTCTTC. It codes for CASSPSSGSLLYEQFF.

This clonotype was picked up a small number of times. CDR3 amino acids: CASSLWGQMNTEAFF. In DNA, the CDR3 is TGCGCCAGCAGCTTGTGGGGGCAGATGAACACTGAAGCTTTCTTT. The gene calls are TRBV5-1 and TRBJ1-1, with a tentative D call TRBD1 (6 bases). The V gene lost 1 base and the J gene lost 0 bases, with 10 bases spanning the gap. The CDR3 loop spans 15 amino acids. The V gene's germline CDR1 is SGHRS and CDR2 YFSETQ.

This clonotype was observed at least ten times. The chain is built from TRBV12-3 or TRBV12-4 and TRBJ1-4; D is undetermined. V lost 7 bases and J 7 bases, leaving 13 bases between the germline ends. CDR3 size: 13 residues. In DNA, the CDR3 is TGTGCCAGCACCCTGGGCGCTGGTGAAAAACTGTTTTTT. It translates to CASTLGAGEKLFF.

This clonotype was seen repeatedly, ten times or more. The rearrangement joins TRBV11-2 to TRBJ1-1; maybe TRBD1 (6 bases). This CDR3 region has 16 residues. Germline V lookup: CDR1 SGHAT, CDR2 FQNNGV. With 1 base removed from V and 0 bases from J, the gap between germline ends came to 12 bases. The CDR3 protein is CASSLGQVTMNTEAFF. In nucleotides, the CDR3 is TGTGCCAGCAGCTTAGGACAGGTGACAATGAACACTGAAGCTTTCTTT.

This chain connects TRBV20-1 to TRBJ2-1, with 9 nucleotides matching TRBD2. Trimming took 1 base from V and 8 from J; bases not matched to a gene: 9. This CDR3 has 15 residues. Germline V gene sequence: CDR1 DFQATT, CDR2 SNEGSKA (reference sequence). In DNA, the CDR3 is TGCAGTGCTAGAGCCTATAGCGGGGGTGGGGATGAGCAGTTCTTC. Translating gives CSARAYSGGGDEQFF.

The CDR3 DNA reads TGTGCCAGCAGACCGGGACTAGCGGGCGTCCCAGATACGCAGTATTTT. Residues: CASRPGLAGVPDTQYF. The J gene is TRBJ2-3, the V gene TRBV27, with 12 positions matching TRBD2. This CDR3 spans 16 amino acids. Germline assignment: CDR1 MNHEY and CDR2 SMNVEV (reference sequence). The V and J ends lost 6 bases and 4 bases, in that order; junction bases with no gene match: 8.

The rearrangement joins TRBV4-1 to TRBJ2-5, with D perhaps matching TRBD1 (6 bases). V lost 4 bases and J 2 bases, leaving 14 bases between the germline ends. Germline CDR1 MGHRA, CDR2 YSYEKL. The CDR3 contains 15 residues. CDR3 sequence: CASSRGLAHQETQYF. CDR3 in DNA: TGCGCCAGCAGCCGGGGGCTAGCTCATCAAGAGACCCAGTACTTC.

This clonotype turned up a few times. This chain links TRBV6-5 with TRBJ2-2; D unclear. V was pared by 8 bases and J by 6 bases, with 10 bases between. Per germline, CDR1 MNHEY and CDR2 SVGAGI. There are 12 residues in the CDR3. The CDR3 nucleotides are TGTGCCAGCGGCCCGGGCGCCGGGGAGCTGTTTTTT. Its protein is CASGPGAGELFF.

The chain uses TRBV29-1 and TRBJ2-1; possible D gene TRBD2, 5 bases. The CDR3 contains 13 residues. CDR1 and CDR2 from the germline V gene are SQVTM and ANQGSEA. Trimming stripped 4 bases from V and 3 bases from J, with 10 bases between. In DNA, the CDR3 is TGCAGCGTTGTCCGGGGAAGCTACAATGAGCAGTTCTTC. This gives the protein CSVVRGSYNEQFF.

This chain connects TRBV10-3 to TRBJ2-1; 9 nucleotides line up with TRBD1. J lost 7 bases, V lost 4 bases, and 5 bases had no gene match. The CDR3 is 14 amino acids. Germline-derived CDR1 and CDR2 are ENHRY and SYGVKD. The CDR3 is CAISGDRVLNEQFF. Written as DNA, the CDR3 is TGTGCCATCAGTGGGGACAGGGTATTGAATGAGCAGTTCTTC.

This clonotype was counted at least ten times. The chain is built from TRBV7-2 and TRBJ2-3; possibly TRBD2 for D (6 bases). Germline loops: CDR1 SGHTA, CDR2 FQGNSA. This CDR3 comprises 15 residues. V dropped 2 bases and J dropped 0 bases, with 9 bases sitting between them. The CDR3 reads CASSLRGYSTDTQYF. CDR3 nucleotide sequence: TGTGCCAGCAGCTTACGGGGGTATAGCACAGATACGCAGTATTTT.

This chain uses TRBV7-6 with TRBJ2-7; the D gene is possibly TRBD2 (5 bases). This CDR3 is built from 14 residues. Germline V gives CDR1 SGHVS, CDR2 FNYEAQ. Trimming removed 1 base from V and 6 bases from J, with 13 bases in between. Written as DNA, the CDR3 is TGTGCCAGCAGCTTAGAATGGAACCTAGCCGAGCAGTACTTC. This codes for CASSLEWNLAEQYF.

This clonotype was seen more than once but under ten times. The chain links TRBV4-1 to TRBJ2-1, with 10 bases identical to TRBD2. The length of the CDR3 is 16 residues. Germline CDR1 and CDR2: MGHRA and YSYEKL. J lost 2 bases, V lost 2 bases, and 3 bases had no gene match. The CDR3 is CASSQKAGGPYNEQFF. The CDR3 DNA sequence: TGCGCCAGCAGCCAAAAAGCGGGGGGGCCCTACAATGAGCAGTTCTTC.

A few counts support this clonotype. CDR3 DNA: TGTGCCAGCAGTTACTCACAGGGGCCAAATGAGCAGTTCTTC. Translating gives CASSYSQGPNEQFF. The rearrangement joins TRBV6-5 to TRBJ2-1; 7 positions match TRBD1. In germline, CDR1 is MNHEY, CDR2 SVGAGI. The J segment lost 7 bases and the V segment lost 0 bases, leaving 3 bases of the junction unmatched. The CDR3 sequence is 14 residues long.

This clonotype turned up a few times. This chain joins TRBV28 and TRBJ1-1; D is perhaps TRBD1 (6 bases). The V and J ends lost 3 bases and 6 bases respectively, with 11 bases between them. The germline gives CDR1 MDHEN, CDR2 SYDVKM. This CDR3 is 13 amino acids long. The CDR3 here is CASSLGAKSEAFF. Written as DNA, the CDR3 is TGTGCCAGCAGTTTGGGGGCGAAATCTGAAGCTTTCTTT. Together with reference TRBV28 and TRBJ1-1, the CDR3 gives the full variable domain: DVKVTQSSRYLVKRTGEKVFLECVQDMDHENMFWYRQDPGLGLRLIYFSYDVKMKEKGDIPEGYSVSREKKERFSLILESASTNQTSMYLCASSLGAKSEAFFGQGTRLTVV.

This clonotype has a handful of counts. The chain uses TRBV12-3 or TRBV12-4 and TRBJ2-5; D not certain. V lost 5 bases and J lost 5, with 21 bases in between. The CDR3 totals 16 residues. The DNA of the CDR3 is TGTGCCAGCAGTCGTCCGGCCCCGGATGGGTCGGAGACCCAGTACTTC. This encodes CASSRPAPDGSETQYF.

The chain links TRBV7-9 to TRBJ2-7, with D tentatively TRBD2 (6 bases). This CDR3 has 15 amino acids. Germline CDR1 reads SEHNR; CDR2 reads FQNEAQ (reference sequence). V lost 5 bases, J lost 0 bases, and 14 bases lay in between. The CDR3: CASSHRLESSYEQYV. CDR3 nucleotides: TGTGCCAGCAGCCATCGACTAGAGAGCTCCTACGAGCAGTACGTC.

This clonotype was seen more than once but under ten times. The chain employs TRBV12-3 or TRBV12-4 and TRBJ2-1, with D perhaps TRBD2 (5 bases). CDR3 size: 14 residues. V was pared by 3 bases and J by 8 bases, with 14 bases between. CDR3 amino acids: CASSFVGSGDEQFF. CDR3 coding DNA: TGTGCCAGCAGTTTCGTAGGGAGTGGCGATGAGCAGTTCTTC.

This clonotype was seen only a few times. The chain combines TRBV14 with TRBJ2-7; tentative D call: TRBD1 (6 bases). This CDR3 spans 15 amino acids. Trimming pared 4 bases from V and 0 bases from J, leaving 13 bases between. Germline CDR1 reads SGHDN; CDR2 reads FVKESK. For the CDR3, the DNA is TGTGCCAGCAGCCCGGACAGTTATAGCTCCTACGAGCAGTACGTC. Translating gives CASSPDSYSSYEQYV.

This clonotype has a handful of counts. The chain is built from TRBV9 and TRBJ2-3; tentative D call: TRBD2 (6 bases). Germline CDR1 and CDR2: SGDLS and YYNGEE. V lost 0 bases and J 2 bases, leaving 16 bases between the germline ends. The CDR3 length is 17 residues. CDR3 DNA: TGTGCCAGCAGCGTAGAGTTCGGGAGCGGACACACAGATACGCAGTATTTT. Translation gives CASSVEFGSGHTDTQYF.

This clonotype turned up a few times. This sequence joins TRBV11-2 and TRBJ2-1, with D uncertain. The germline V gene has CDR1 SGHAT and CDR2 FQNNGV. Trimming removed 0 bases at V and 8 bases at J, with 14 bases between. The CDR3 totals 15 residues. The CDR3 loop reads CASSLDVESRYEQFF. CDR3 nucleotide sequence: TGTGCCAGCAGCTTAGATGTAGAGTCAAGGTATGAGCAGTTCTTC.

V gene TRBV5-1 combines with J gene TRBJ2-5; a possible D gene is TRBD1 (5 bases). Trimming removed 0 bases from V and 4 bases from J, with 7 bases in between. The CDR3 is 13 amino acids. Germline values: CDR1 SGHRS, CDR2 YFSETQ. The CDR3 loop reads CASSLDRPETQYF. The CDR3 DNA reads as TGCGCCAGCAGCTTGGACAGGCCAGAGACCCAGTACTTC.

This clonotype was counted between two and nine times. DNA of the CDR3: TGTGCCAGCAGCTTCTATAGCGGGAGGGTCTATGAGCAGTTCTTC. Encoded protein: CASSFYSGRVYEQFF. The chain employs TRBV7-8 and TRBJ2-1; 11 nucleotides line up with TRBD2. This CDR3 spans 15 amino acids. CDR1 is SGHVS and CDR2 is FQNEAQ in the germline V gene. V lost 3 bases and J lost 8; bases outside the gene matches: 6.

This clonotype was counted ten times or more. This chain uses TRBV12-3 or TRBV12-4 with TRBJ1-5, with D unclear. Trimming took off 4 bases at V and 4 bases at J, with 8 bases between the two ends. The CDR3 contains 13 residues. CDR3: CASSWNLNQPQHF. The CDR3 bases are TGTGCCAGCAGTTGGAACTTAAATCAGCCCCAGCATTTT.

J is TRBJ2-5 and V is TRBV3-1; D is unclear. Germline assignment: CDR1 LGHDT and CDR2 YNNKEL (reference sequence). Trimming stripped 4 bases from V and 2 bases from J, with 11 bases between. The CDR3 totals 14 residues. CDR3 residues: CASSPMEGQETQYF. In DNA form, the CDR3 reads TGTGCCAGCAGCCCAATGGAAGGGCAAGAGACCCAGTACTTC.

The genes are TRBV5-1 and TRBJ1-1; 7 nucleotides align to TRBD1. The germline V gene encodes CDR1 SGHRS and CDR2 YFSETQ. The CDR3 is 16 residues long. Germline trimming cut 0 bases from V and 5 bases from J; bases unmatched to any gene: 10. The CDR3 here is CASSLAQGGEMTEAFF. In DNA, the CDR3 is TGCGCCAGCAGCTTGGCACAAGGGGGCGAGATGACTGAAGCTTTCTTT.

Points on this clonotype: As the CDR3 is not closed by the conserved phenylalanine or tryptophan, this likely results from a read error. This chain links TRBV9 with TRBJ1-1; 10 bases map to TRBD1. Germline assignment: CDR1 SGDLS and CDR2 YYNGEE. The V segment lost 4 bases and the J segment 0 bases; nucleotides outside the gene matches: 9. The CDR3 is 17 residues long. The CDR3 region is CASSNSRDRGLNTEAFL. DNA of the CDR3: TGTGCCAGCAGCAACAGCCGGGACAGGGGCTTGAACACTGAAGCTTTCTTG.

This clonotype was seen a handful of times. The CDR3 nucleotides are TGTGCCAGCAGTCCGTCGACGGTAGCGGGGGGCGGGAATGAGCAGTTCTTC. It yields the protein CASSPSTVAGGGNEQFF. The rearrangement joins TRBV12-3 or TRBV12-4 to TRBJ2-1; 10 bases agree with TRBD2. The CDR3 runs 17 residues. Trimming at V came to 5 bases and at J to 7 bases, leaving 14 bases not matched to a gene.

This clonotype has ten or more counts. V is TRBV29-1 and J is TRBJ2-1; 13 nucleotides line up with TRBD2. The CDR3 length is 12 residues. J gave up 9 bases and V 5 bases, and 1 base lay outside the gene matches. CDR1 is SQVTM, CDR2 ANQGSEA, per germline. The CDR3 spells CSVWTSGGEQFF. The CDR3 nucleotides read TGCAGCGTTTGGACTAGCGGGGGTGAGCAGTTCTTC.

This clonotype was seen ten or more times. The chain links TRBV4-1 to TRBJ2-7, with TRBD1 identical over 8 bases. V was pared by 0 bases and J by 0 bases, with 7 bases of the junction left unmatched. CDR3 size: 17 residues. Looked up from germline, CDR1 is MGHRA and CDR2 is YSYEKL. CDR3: CASSQDRGTGLSYEQYV. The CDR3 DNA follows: TGCGCCAGCAGCCAAGATCGGGGGACAGGCCTCTCCTACGAGCAGTACGTC.

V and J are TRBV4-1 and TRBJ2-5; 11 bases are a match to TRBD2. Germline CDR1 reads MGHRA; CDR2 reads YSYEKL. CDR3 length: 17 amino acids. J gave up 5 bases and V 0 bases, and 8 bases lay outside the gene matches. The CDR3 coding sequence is TGCGCCAGCAGCCAAGATGAACTAGCGGGGGCCGGGGAGACCCAGTACTTC. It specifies CASSQDELAGAGETQYF.